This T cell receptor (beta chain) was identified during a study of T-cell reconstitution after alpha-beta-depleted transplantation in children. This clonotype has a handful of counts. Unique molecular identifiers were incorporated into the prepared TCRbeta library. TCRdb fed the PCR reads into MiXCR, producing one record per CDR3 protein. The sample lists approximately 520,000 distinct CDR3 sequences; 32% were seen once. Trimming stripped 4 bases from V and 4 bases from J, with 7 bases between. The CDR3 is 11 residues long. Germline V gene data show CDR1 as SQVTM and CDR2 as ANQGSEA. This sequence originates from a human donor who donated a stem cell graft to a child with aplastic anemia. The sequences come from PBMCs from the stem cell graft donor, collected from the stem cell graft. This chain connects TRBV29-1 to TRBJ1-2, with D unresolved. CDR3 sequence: CSVAEAYGYTF. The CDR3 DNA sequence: TGCAGCGTTGCAGAAGCCTATGGCTACACCTTC.